What follows are 23 T cell receptor beta chains derived from one specimen sequenced in a study of PD-1 blockade in classical Hodgkin lymphoma. The data were produced by immunoSEQ multiplex PCR, yet TCRdb's version contains in-frame clones alone and is incomplete. This table has approximately 14,000 clones, approximately 82% appearing once. Relapse after autologous stem cell transplantation occurred in every patient, and brentuximab vedotin exposure varied. The sample was peripheral blood mononuclear cells (PBMCs), taken before the second cycle of nivolumab. These receptors came from a human donor with classical Hodgkin lymphoma.

This chain joins TRBV13 and TRBJ1-1; tentative D call: TRBD1 (5 bases). Germline V CDR1 and CDR2: PRHDT, FYEKMQ (reference sequence). The V and J ends lost 3 bases and 1 base respectively, with 9 bases between them. The CDR3 spans 14 residues. The CDR3 reads CASSFLDRNTEAFF. The CDR3 DNA is TGTGCCAGCAGCTTCCTCGACAGGAACACTGAAGCTTTCTTT.

This clone was recorded only once. The rearrangement uses TRBV25-1 and TRBJ2-4; tentatively, D is TRBD2 (5 bases). V was pared by 11 bases and J by 1 base, with 15 bases between. The CDR3 has 14 residues. The germline V gene has CDR1 MGHDK and CDR2 SYGVNS. For the CDR3, the DNA is TGTGCCGTCGAACCCCGCGGGGCCAAAAACATTCAGTACTTC. Amino acid sequence: CAVEPRGAKNIQYF.

The chain joins TRBV27 to TRBJ2-1, with 10 nucleotides matching TRBD2. Unmatched junction bases numbered 9, after V lost 3 bases and J lost 10 bases. The CDR3 loop spans 15 amino acids. The V gene's germline CDR1 is MNHEY and CDR2 SMNVEV (reference sequence). The CDR3 protein is CASSLSASGGLEQFF. As DNA, the CDR3 is TGTGCCAGCAGTTTGTCGGCTAGCGGGGGCCTAGAGCAGTTCTTC.

The genes are TRBV4-2 and TRBJ1-1; D ambiguous. From germline, CDR1 is LGHNA and CDR2 YNFKEQ. The CDR3 is 15 amino acids. Trimming removed 8 bases at V and 1 base at J, with 17 bases between. This CDR3 is CASGRSGQANTEAFF. The DNA of the CDR3 is TGTGCCAGCGGTAGGAGCGGGCAGGCGAACACTGAAGCTTTCTTT.

The chain combines TRBV28 with TRBJ2-7; 9 nucleotides match TRBD2. Germline V CDR1 and CDR2: MDHEN, SYDVKM. The CDR3 runs to 15 residues. Trimming took 5 bases from V and 5 from J; bases not matched to a gene: 10. The CDR3 DNA follows: TGTGCCAGCAGTGCCGCCGGGACTAGCAACCACGAGCAGTACTTC. Translating gives CASSAAGTSNHEQYF.

V is TRBV27 and J is TRBJ1-2, with no clear D. V dropped 5 bases and J dropped 6 bases, with 10 bases sitting between them. Germline CDR1 MNHEY, CDR2 SMNVEV (reference sequence). This CDR3 region has 12 residues. DNA of the CDR3: TGTGCCAGCAGTGCCTACGGGGATGGCTACACCTTC. The encoded protein is CASSAYGDGYTF.

The CDR3 DNA reads as TGTGCCAGCAGCTCGATGTTGAACACTGAAGCTTTCTTT. This sequence encodes CASSSMLNTEAFF. This sequence joins TRBV13 and TRBJ1-1, with D unclear. The V end was cut by 4 bases, the J end by 0 bases, with 6 bases between. Germline V gene sequence: CDR1 PRHDT, CDR2 FYEKMQ (reference sequence). This CDR3 spans 13 amino acids. Supplemented by reference TRBV13 and TRBJ1-1, the full variable domain reads AAGVIQSPRHLIKEKRETATLKCYPIPRHDTVYWYQQGPGQDPQFLISFYEKMQSDKGSIPDRFSAQQFSDYHSELNMSSLELGDSALYFCASSSMLNTEAFFGQGTRLTVV.

This clone was detected a few times. This chain links TRBV12-5 with TRBJ2-7; no reliable D call. This CDR3 is built from 12 residues. V lost 1 base, J lost 4 bases, and 5 bases lay in between. The germline gives CDR1 LGHNT, CDR2 FRNRAP. CDR3 nucleotides: TGTGCTAGTGGTTTGGGCCCATACGAGCAGTACTTC. It codes for CASGLGPYEQYF.

The chain is built from TRBV19 and TRBJ1-5; D is unclear. The V and J ends lost 2 bases and 0 bases respectively, with 8 bases between them. This CDR3 region has 15 residues. Germline CDR1 LNHDA, CDR2 SQIVND (reference sequence). The CDR3 DNA is TGTGCCAGTAGTATACACGGGATTAGCAATCAGCCCCAGCATTTT. Amino acids: CASSIHGISNQPQHF.

This chain connects TRBV7-2 to TRBJ2-2, with D unclear. The CDR3 sequence is 15 residues long. Deletions cut 3 bases from V and 5 bases from J, with 13 bases between. From germline, CDR1 is SGHTA and CDR2 FQGNSA. The DNA for the CDR3 is TGTGCCAGCAGCTTCCAAAGGACGGCGACCGGGGAGCTGTTTTTT. Encoded protein: CASSFQRTATGELFF.

The table lists this clone with a few counts. The chain recombines TRBV7-2 with TRBJ1-2; D unresolved. The CDR3 is 13 residues long. V was trimmed by 1 base and J by 7 bases, leaving 10 bases between them. Per the germline V gene, CDR1 is SGHTA and CDR2 is FQGNSA. DNA for the CDR3: TGTGCCAGCAGCTTAGGAGAAGGGTCTGGCTACACCTTC. Its protein product is CASSLGEGSGYTF.

This clone was seen a handful of times. The chain combines TRBV5-4 with TRBJ1-3; D is ambiguous. V was trimmed by 2 bases and J by 0 bases, leaving 9 bases between them. CDR1 and CDR2 from the germline V gene are SGHNT and YYREEE (reference sequence). The CDR3 covers 15 residues. CDR3 DNA sequence: TGTGCCAGCAGCTTCTCACTGGACTCTGGAAACACCATATATTTT. Translated, it gives CASSFSLDSGNTIYF.

The rearrangement uses TRBV7-9 and TRBJ1-1; TRBD1 matches 7 bases. The length of the CDR3 is 15 residues. Germline V lookup: CDR1 SEHNR, CDR2 FQNEAQ (reference sequence). J lost 4 bases, V lost 4 bases, and 9 bases had no gene match. CDR3 nucleotide sequence: TGTGCCAGCAGCTCCCCTACAGGGGAGGCCACTGAAGCTTTCTTT. Protein: CASSSPTGEATEAFF.

The chain combines TRBV27 with TRBJ2-2; TRBD1 matches 11 bases. The V gene's germline CDR1 is MNHEY and CDR2 SMNVEV (reference sequence). CDR3 length equals 15 residues. V dropped 6 bases and J dropped 3; count of bases not matched to a gene: 3. The CDR3 loop is CASRMGQGDTGELFF. The CDR3 bases are TGTGCCAGCAGGATGGGACAGGGGGACACCGGGGAGCTGTTTTTT.

This clone was observed a single time. The chain has TRBV2 and TRBJ1-2, with D possibly being TRBD1 (6 bases). CDR3 length equals 12 residues. V dropped 7 bases and J dropped 3 bases, with 9 bases sitting between them. Germline CDR1 is SNHLY and CDR2 is FYNNEI. The chain's CDR3 is CASTRQDYGYTF. In nucleotides, the CDR3 is TGTGCCAGCACTCGACAGGACTATGGCTACACCTTC. Drawing the rest from reference TRBV2 and TRBJ1-2, the complete variable domain is EPEVTQTPSHQVTQMGQEVILRCVPISNHLYFYWYRQILGQKVEFLVSFYNNEISEKSEIFDDQFSVERPDGSNFTLKIRSTKLEDSAMYFCASTRQDYGYTFGSGTRLTVV.

The chain joins TRBV6-5 to TRBJ2-1; 10 bases line up with TRBD2. V shed 6 bases, J shed 1 base, and the junction held 3 bases outside the gene matches. CDR3 length equals 15 residues. Germline CDR1 is MNHEY and CDR2 is SVGAGI. The CDR3 nucleotides are TGTGCCAGCAGGAGCGGGGGGGGGTCCTACAATGAGCAGTTCTTC. Its protein is CASRSGGGSYNEQFF.

The CDR3 region has the DNA TGTGCCAGCAGCGGGCCCGGCGGAACCTATAATTCACCCCTCCACTTT. This encodes CASSGPGGTYNSPLHF. V gene TRBV7-6 combines with J gene TRBJ1-6; D not certain. The germline V gene encodes CDR1 SGHVS and CDR2 FNYEAQ. The CDR3 extends over 16 amino acids. Trimming removed 5 bases from V and 2 bases from J, with 13 bases in between.

This sequence joins TRBV5-1 and TRBJ1-4; weak D call: TRBD1 (6 bases). Trimming left V 1 base short and J 7 bases short, with 17 bases between. The germline gives CDR1 SGHRS, CDR2 YFSETQ. CDR3 size: 16 residues. The CDR3 spells CASSLQDRRRGEKLFF. The CDR3 nucleotides read TGCGCCAGCAGCTTGCAAGACAGGAGGAGGGGTGAAAAACTGTTTTTT.

The chain employs TRBV9 and TRBJ2-1; D perhaps matches TRBD2 (6 bases). V was pared by 1 base and J by 8 bases, with 10 bases between. The CDR3 contains 13 residues. CDR1 SGDLS and CDR2 YYNGEE come from the germline V gene. The CDR3 reads CASSVTSHDEQFF. For the CDR3, the DNA is TGTGCCAGCAGCGTAACTAGCCATGATGAGCAGTTCTTC.

V gene TRBV18 combines with J gene TRBJ2-3, with a possible D match to TRBD1 (5 bases). V gave up 2 bases and J gave up 1 base, with 7 bases separating them. The CDR3 sequence is 14 residues long. CDR1 is KGHSH, CDR2 LQKENI, per germline. The CDR3 DNA sequence: TGTGCCAGCTCACCAACAGGTGGCACAGATACGCAGTATTTT. Its protein is CASSPTGGTDTQYF.

The V call is TRBV5-1, the J call TRBJ1-2, with a possible D match to TRBD1 (6 bases). The CDR3 covers 15 residues. Germline V lookup: CDR1 SGHRS, CDR2 YFSETQ. Deletions cut 0 bases from V and 2 bases from J, with 11 bases between. The CDR3 DNA sequence: TGCGCCAGCAGCTTGGCCAGGGGATCGAACTATGGCTACACCTTC. Its protein is CASSLARGSNYGYTF.

The chain uses TRBV19 and TRBJ2-5; 8 bases fit TRBD1. The V gene's germline CDR1 is LNHDA and CDR2 SQIVND (reference sequence). Losses at the gene ends were 4 bases for V and 5 bases for J; bases not matched to a gene: 6. The CDR3 has 14 amino acids. CDR3 region: CASSKDRARETQYF. In DNA, the CDR3 is TGTGCCAGTAGTAAGGACAGGGCTAGGGAGACCCAGTACTTC.

The chain is built from TRBV2 and TRBJ1-4, with 10 bases lining up with TRBD1. V shed 6 bases and J 7 bases; nucleotides not matched to a gene: 8. Per germline, CDR1 SNHLY and CDR2 FYNNEI. The CDR3 totals 15 residues. CDR3 protein: CASSSTGQGVEKLFF. The CDR3 nucleotides are TGTGCCAGCAGCTCAACTGGACAGGGGGTTGAAAAACTGTTTTTT.